This T cell receptor beta chain is drawn from a study of CD8 T cells in ankylosing spondylitis. Study findings and constraints: Significant enrichment of disease-linked clones was reported in matched ankylosing spondylitis synovial fluid. Prior literature has documented some motif variants in synovial fluid and blood from reactive arthritis. Peripheral blood samples showed relatively rare disease-linked clones, and these clones were CD8+.

There are a few counts of this clonotype. No antigen is known for it. TCRdb independently ran MiXCR on the 5' RACE reads; one entry per CDR3 protein. The table shows approximately 150,000 distinct CDR3 sequences, with roughly 34% occurring only once. CDR3 length equals 11 residues. V dropped 4 bases and J dropped 4 bases, with 7 bases sitting between them. Looked up from germline, CDR1 is SQVTM and CDR2 is ANQGSEA. The source of this sequence is a male donor with ankylosing spondylitis. The chain joins TRBV29-1 to TRBJ1-2; D not resolved. The sample comprised synovial fluid, either unsorted or a sorted T cell fraction (not recorded which). Written as DNA, the CDR3 is TGCAGCGTTGTTTCGGGCTATGGCTACACCTTC. This gives the protein CSVVSGYGYTF.